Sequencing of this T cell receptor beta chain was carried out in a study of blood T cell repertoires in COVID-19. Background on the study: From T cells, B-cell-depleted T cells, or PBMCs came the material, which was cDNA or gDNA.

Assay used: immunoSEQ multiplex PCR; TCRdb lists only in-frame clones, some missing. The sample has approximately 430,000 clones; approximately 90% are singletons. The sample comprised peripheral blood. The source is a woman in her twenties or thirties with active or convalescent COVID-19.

The CDR3 DNA sequence: TGTGCCAGCAGCTTAGCAGGGGCCAGGGTGTTGGGTGGCTACACCTTC. Translating gives CASSLAGARVLGGYTF. The V call is TRBV7-8, the J call TRBJ1-2; tentative D call: TRBD1 (5 bases). Trimming shortened V by 0 bases and J by 7 bases, and 18 bases separated the two germline ends. This CDR3 is built from 16 residues. CDR1 SGHVS and CDR2 FQNEAQ come from the germline V gene.